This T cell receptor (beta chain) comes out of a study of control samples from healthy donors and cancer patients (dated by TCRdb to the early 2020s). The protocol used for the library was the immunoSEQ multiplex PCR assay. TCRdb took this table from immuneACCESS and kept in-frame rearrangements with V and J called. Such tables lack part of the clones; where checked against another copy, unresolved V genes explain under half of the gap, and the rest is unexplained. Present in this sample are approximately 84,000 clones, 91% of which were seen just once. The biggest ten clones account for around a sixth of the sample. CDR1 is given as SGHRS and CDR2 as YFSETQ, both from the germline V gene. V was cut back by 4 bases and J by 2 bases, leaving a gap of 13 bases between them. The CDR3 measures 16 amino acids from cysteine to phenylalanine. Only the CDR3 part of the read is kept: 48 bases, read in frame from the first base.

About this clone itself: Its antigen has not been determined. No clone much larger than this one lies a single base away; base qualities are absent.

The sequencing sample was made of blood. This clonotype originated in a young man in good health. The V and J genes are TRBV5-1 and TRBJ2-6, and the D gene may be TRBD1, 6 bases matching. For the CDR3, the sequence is CASSPTQGAGANVLTF. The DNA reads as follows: TGCGCCAGCAGCCCGACACAGGGAGCTGGGGCCAACGTCCTGACTTTC.